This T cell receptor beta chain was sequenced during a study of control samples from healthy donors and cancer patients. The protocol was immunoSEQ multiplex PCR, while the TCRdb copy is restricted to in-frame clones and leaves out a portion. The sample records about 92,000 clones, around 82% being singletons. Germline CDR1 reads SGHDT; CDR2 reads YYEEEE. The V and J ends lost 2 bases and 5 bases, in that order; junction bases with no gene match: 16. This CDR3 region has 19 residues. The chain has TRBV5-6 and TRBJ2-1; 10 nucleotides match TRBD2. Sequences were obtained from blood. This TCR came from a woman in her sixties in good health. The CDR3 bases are TGTGCCAGCAGCTTTATACTAGCGGGGTCCCTCTCTGCAAACAATGAGCAGTTCTTC. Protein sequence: CASSFILAGSLSANNEQFF.